This T cell receptor (beta chain) was documented in a study of T cells after yellow fever vaccination. TCR cDNA was made by 5'RACE template switching, adding a universal primer site and UMIs. Using its own MiXCR run on the 5' RACE reads, TCRdb lists one record per CDR3 protein. The table includes 100,000 to 150,000 distinct CDR3 sequences, around 9.8% detected once. Ten or more counts support this clonotype. Its target is unknown. V lost 6 bases and J lost 9, with 12 bases in between. Germline loops: CDR1 MNHEY, CDR2 SVGEGT. The CDR3 contains 12 residues. Findings of the study overall: From the bulk population, abundant clonotypes could contaminate and appear within FACS-sorted repertoires. Post-booster samples contained most primary-vaccination clones (more than 95% CD4, roughly 88% CD8). Only a small proportion of the clonotypes turned up in both the CD4 and the CD8 compartments, likely arising from convergent recombination.

The TCR comes from a man younger than 30 who received the YFV17D yellow fever vaccine. The chain joins TRBV6-2 or TRBV6-3 to TRBJ2-1, with D perhaps TRBD1 (5 bases). The sample in question was CD8+ T cells sorted from PBMCs, obtained on the day of the yellow fever booster vaccination. CDR3 nucleotides: TGTGCCAGCAGGCAGGGTGGCGGTGAGCAGTTCTTC. Amino acids: CASRQGGGEQFF.